A single sample gave rise to the 15 T cell receptor beta chains below, sequenced in a study of shared clonotypes between healthy human individuals. Here immunoSEQ multiplex PCR was the method, and the copy in TCRdb shows in-frame clones only, minus some. Of about 2.3 million clones listed, 85% to 95% are singletons. The specimen was naive CD4+ T cells from PBMCs. Noted subset: CD45RA+ positively selected. The source of these receptors is a young man in good health. Some clones in this sample may be carry-over from other donors' samples.

The chain couples TRBV15 to TRBJ2-1, with D maybe TRBD2 (6 bases). CDR3 length: 13 amino acids. V lost 8 bases and J 7 bases, leaving 15 bases between the germline ends. Germline-derived CDR1 and CDR2 are LNHNV and YYDKDF (reference sequence). The chain's CDR3 is CATQKLRENEQFF. The CDR3 DNA sequence: TGTGCCACCCAGAAACTCCGGGAGAATGAGCAGTTCTTC.

CDR3 nucleotide sequence: TGTGCCAGCAGCCCTAAGAGGGCAGGGGGCGGTTTAGGCTATGGCTACACCTTC. This codes for CASSPKRAGGGLGYGYTF. The rearrangement uses TRBV11-2 and TRBJ1-2; 8 positions agree with TRBD1. CDR1 is SGHAT, CDR2 FQNNGV, per germline. The CDR3 runs 18 residues. Germline trimming cut 5 bases from V and 4 bases from J; bases unmatched to any gene: 18.

The genes are TRBV2 and TRBJ1-5; no definite D call. Germline V CDR1 and CDR2: SNHLY, FYNNEI. This CDR3 has 13 amino acids. V lost 2 bases and J lost 4, with 6 bases in between. CDR3 region: CASSERWNQPQHF. The CDR3 DNA reads TGTGCCAGCAGTGAAAGGTGGAATCAGCCCCAGCATTTT.

Comments on this clone: The sample carries other DNA sequences with the same CDR3. The rearrangement uses TRBV7-2 and TRBJ1-1; D perhaps matches TRBD1 (6 bases). The CDR3 loop spans 14 amino acids. Trimming pared 5 bases from V and 4 bases from J, leaving 14 bases between. Germline V gene sequence: CDR1 SGHTA, CDR2 FQGNSA. In DNA form, the CDR3 reads TGTGCCAGCAGCCTCTTGGGGGCGGGCACTGAAGCTTTCTTT. It translates to CASSLLGAGTEAFF. The whole variable domain, remainder taken from reference TRBV7-2 and TRBJ1-1, is GAGVSQSPSNKVTEKGKDVELRCDPISGHTALYWYRQSLGQGLEFLIYFQGNSAPDKSGLPSDRFSAERTGGSVSTLTIQRTQQEDSAVYLCASSLLGAGTEAFFGQGTRLTVV.

This clone has only one observation. The V and J genes are TRBV4-3 and TRBJ1-5; possible D gene TRBD1, 6 bases. Trimming took off 5 bases at V and 7 bases at J, with 24 bases between the two ends. The CDR3 extends over 17 amino acids. Germline loops: CDR1 LGHNA, CDR2 YSLEER. The CDR3 DNA sequence: TGCGCCAGCAGCGTTCGGTTCCTTAGTGGGGGCAGGCAGCCCCAGCATTTT. This codes for CASSVRFLSGGRQPQHF.

The rearrangement joins TRBV18 to TRBJ2-6; TRBD1 aligns across 7 bases. Germline CDR1 reads KGHSH; CDR2 reads LQKENI. CDR3 length: 17 residues. J lost 2 bases, V lost 0 bases, and 4 bases had no gene match. The CDR3: CASSPPTGRAGANVLTF. In DNA, the CDR3 is TGTGCCAGCTCACCACCGACAGGGAGAGCTGGGGCCAACGTCCTGACTTTC. Full variable domain (outside the CDR3, taken from reference TRBV18 and TRBJ2-6): NAGVMQNPRHLVRRRGQEARLRCSPMKGHSHVYWYRQLPEEGLKFMVYLQKENIIDESGMPKERFSAEFPKEGPSILRIQQVVRGDSAAYFCASSPPTGRAGANVLTFGAGSRLTVL.

The chain couples TRBV21-1 to TRBJ1-5. TRBV21-1 is tagged as a pseudogene. This CDR3 spans 17 amino acids. CDR3 in amino acids: CASSKEGLRDSNQPQHF. CDR3 coding DNA: TGTGCCAGCAGCAAAGAGGGCTTGAGGGATAGCAATCAGCCCCAGCATTTT.

This chain links TRBV19 with TRBJ2-5; D gene ambiguous. The V gene's germline CDR1 is LNHDA and CDR2 SQIVND (reference sequence). This CDR3 comprises 12 residues. Trimming cost V 4 bases and J 5 bases, with 8 bases left between them. The DNA for the CDR3 is TGTGCCAGTAGTAAAATAGGGGAGACCCAGTACTTC. This translates into CASSKIGETQYF.

The rearrangement uses TRBV27 and TRBJ2-2, with 11 bases that match TRBD1. Trimming removed 8 bases from V and 5 bases from J; junction bases left unmatched: 13. Germline loops: CDR1 MNHEY, CDR2 SMNVEV (reference sequence). The CDR3 is 17 amino acids. The CDR3 loop reads CASRKTGTGGRTGELFF. For the CDR3, the DNA is TGTGCCAGCCGTAAGACCGGGACAGGGGGACGGACCGGGGAGCTGTTTTTT.

This chain uses TRBV5-6 with TRBJ2-5; 7 bases agree with TRBD1. Unmatched junction bases numbered 14, after V lost 4 bases and J lost 2 bases. CDR1 SGHDT and CDR2 YYEEEE come from the germline V gene. This CDR3 comprises 17 residues. CDR3: CASSPRSPGTAQETQYF. CDR3 sequence (DNA): TGTGCCAGCAGCCCGCGATCCCCCGGGACAGCTCAAGAGACCCAGTACTTC.

Notes on this clone: One end of the junction fails to match germline, which may point to a read error. V is TRBV29-1 and J is TRBJ2-1; 9 nucleotides match TRBD2. Germline V gene data show CDR1 as SQVTM and CDR2 as ANQGSEA. This CDR3 spans 13 amino acids. CDR3 protein: CRVSGSSSNEQFF. The CDR3 coding sequence is TGCAGGGTTAGCGGGAGCTCCTCCAATGAGCAGTTCTTC.

This rearrangement joins TRBV28 to TRBJ1-5; 7 bases align to TRBD1. CDR1 and CDR2 from the germline V gene are MDHEN and SYDVKM. The CDR3 covers 15 residues. After removal of 11 bases from V and 9 bases from J, the junction contained 19 bases not matched to a gene. The CDR3 coding sequence is TGTGCCGCAAGAGGCGTGGGACAGAGACTATGGCCCCAGCATTTT. It translates to CAARGVGQRLWPQHF.

This clone has only a few counts. V usage is TRBV4-1 and J usage is TRBJ1-1; D might be TRBD1 (6 bases). There are 15 residues in the CDR3. CDR1 MGHRA and CDR2 YSYEKL come from the germline V gene. Trimming cost V 4 bases and J 5 bases, with 17 bases left between them. The CDR3: CASSLWQGSRTEAFF. CDR3 coding DNA: TGCGCCAGCAGCCTCTGGCAGGGGAGTAGGACTGAAGCTTTCTTT.

CDR3 loop: CASSERLAGGRGQFF. CDR3 DNA: TGTGCCAGCAGTGAACGCCTAGCGGGTGGCCGGGGGCAGTTCTTC. This chain joins TRBV2 and TRBJ2-1, with 8 bases identical to TRBD2. CDR1 is SNHLY, CDR2 FYNNEI, per germline. The J segment lost 12 bases and the V segment lost 2 bases, leaving 12 bases of the junction unmatched. There are 15 residues in the CDR3.

The J gene is TRBJ2-7, the V gene TRBV20-1; no firm D call. The CDR3 length is 11 residues. Germline V gene data show CDR1 as DFQATT and CDR2 as SNEGSKA (reference sequence). The V gene lost 4 bases and the J gene lost 6 bases, with 10 bases spanning the gap. As DNA, the CDR3 is TGCAGTGCTACCGACCCACCCGAGCAGTACTTC. This translates into CSATDPPEQYF.